One sample yielded the 9 T cell receptor beta chains listed below, sequenced in a study of metastatic and nonmetastatic thyroid tumors. TCRdb ran MiXCR on the PCR reads. The sample holds around 19,000 clones, approximately 10% seen once. Prior to thyroid surgery, none of the patients had received any treatment. Sequences were obtained from blood. These receptors originate from a female donor with papillary thyroid cancer or a benign thyroid nodule (not recorded which). Some clones in this sample may be carry-over from other donors' samples.

This clone is termed medium-sized. CDR3: CASSYSPYNEQFF. The CDR3 nucleotides read TGTGCCAGCAGTTACTCCCCCTACAATGAGCAGTTCTTC. V and J are TRBV6-6 and TRBJ2-1, with D unresolved. CDR1 MNHNY and CDR2 SVGAGI come from the germline V gene (reference sequence). The CDR3 loop spans 13 amino acids. The germline V and J ends were trimmed by 0 bases and 2 bases, with 2 bases remaining between them.

There are a few counts of this clone. The V and J genes are TRBV6-1 and TRBJ1-2, with D unclear. From germline, CDR1 is MNHNS and CDR2 SASEGT. V was shortened by 7 bases and J by 5 bases, with 14 bases between the two germline ends. The CDR3 extends over 13 amino acids. The CDR3 DNA reads as TGTGCCAGCATGACTACAGATCTGTATGGCTACACCTTC. This gives the protein CASMTTDLYGYTF.

This clone showed up many times. The chain links TRBV20-1 to TRBJ1-5; D might be TRBD1 (5 bases). Trimming took 5 bases from V and 7 from J, leaving 12 bases between them. CDR1 is DFQATT, CDR2 SNEGSKA, per germline (reference sequence). The CDR3 consists of 12 residues. CDR3 coding DNA: TGCAGTGCTGCGACAGATTTCCAGCCCCAGCATTTT. It specifies CSAATDFQPQHF.

This clone was seen many times. The V call is TRBV30, the J call TRBJ1-1; D is ambiguous. There are 14 residues in the CDR3. V gave up 1 base and J gave up 5 bases, with 14 bases separating them. Germline CDR1 reads GTSNPN; CDR2 reads SVGIG (reference sequence). The CDR3 reads CAWSERTMGTEAFF. The CDR3 DNA is TGTGCCTGGAGTGAGAGGACGATGGGGACTGAAGCTTTCTTT.

This clone was seen at least ten times. The rearrangement uses TRBV30 and TRBJ2-2; the match to TRBD1 covers 8 bases. V lost 1 base, J lost 3 bases, and 7 bases stayed unmatched. Germline assignment: CDR1 GTSNPN and CDR2 SVGIG (reference sequence). The CDR3 consists of 16 residues. DNA for the CDR3: TGTGCCTGGAGTGACCCTACAGGGGGAGACACCGGGGAGCTGTTTTTT. Translated: CAWSDPTGGDTGELFF.

The rearrangement uses TRBV5-1 and TRBJ1-6; no clear D gene. CDR1 is SGHRS and CDR2 is YFSETQ in the germline V gene. Trimming took off 2 bases at V and 7 bases at J, with 10 bases between the two ends. This CDR3 has 14 amino acids. In nucleotides, the CDR3 is TGCGCCAGCAGCTTACGGTGGTCAAATTCACCCCTCCACTTT. Amino acids: CASSLRWSNSPLHF.

This clone is judged large. This sequence joins TRBV6-4 and TRBJ2-2; 11 bases are a match to TRBD1. Germline V CDR1 and CDR2: MRHNA, SNTAGT. Trimming at V came to 4 bases and at J to 4 bases, leaving 2 bases not matched to a gene. The CDR3 totals 15 residues. The CDR3 nucleotides read TGTGCCAGCAGTGTTGGGACAGGGGGCACCGGGGAGCTGTTTTTT. Protein product: CASSVGTGGTGELFF.

This clone was seen more than once but under ten times. The conserved final phenylalanine or tryptophan is absent from the CDR3, which likely points to a read error. The rearrangement links TRBV27 to TRBJ2-2; possibly TRBD2 for D (5 bases). Trimming left V 6 bases short and J 1 base short, with 12 bases between. This CDR3 comprises 15 residues. The V gene's germline CDR1 is MNHEY and CDR2 SMNVEV (reference sequence). DNA of the CDR3: TGTGCCAGCAGGCTGGGGAGCTTGAACACCGGGGAGCTGTTTTCT. This encodes CASRLGSLNTGELFS.

This clone has only a few counts. This sequence joins TRBV12-3 or TRBV12-4 and TRBJ2-7, with D unclear. The CDR3 contains 12 residues. The germline V and J ends were trimmed by 1 base and 4 bases, with 5 bases remaining between them. The CDR3 bases are TGTGCCAGCAGTTTAGTTCAGTACGAGCAGTACTTC. Translation gives CASSLVQYEQYF.